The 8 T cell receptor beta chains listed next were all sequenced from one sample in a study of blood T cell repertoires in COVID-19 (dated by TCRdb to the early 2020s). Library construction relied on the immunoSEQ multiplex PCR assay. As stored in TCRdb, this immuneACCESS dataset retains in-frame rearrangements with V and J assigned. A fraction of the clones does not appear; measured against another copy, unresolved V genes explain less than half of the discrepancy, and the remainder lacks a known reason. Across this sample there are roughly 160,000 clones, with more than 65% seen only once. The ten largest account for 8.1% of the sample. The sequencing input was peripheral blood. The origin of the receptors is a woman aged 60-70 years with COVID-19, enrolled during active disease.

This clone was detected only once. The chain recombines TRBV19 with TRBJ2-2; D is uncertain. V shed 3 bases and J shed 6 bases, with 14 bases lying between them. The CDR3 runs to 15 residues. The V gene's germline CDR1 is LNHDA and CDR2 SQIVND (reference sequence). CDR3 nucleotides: TGTGCCAGTAGTATCACGAGGCCCGGTGCCGGGGAGCTGTTTTTT. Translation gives CASSITRPGAGELFF. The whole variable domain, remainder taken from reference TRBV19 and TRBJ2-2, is DGGITQSPKYLFRKEGQNVTLSCEQNLNHDAMYWYRQDPGQGLRLIYYSQIVNDFQKGDIAEGYSVSREKKESFPLTVTSAQKNPTAFYLCASSITRPGAGELFFGEGSRLTVL.

CDR3 amino acids: CASSFGTSESAYNEQFF. The CDR3, as DNA: TGCGCCAGCAGCTTCGGGACTAGCGAATCCGCCTACAATGAGCAGTTCTTC. V gene TRBV5-1 combines with J gene TRBJ2-1; 10 nucleotides agree with TRBD2. V shed 2 bases and J 2 bases; nucleotides not matched to a gene: 7. Germline V gives CDR1 SGHRS, CDR2 YFSETQ. The CDR3 covers 17 residues.

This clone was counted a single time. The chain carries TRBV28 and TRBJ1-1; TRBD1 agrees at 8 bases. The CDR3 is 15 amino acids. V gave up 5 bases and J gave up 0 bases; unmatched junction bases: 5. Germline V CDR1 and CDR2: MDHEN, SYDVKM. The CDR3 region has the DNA TGTGCCAGCAGTCCACCGACAGGGGTGAACACTGAAGCTTTCTTT. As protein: CASSPPTGVNTEAFF.

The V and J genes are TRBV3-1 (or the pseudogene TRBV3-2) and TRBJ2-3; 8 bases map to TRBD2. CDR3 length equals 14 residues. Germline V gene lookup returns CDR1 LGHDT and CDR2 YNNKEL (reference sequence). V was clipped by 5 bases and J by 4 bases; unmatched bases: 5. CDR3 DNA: TGTGCCAGCAGCGCTAGCGGGCGATCAGATACGCAGTATTTT. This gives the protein CASSASGRSDTQYF.

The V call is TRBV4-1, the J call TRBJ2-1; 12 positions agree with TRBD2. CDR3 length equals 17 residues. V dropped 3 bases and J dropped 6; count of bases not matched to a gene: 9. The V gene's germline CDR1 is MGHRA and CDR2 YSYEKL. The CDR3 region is CASSQNVLLAGGNEQFF. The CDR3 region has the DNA TGCGCCAGCAGCCAGAACGTCTTACTAGCGGGGGGCAATGAGCAGTTCTTC.

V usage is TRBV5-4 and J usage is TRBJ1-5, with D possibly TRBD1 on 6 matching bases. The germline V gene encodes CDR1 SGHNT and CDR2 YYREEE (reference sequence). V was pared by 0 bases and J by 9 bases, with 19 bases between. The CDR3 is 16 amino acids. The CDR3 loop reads CASSLGTGHPRGPQHF. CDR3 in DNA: TGTGCCAGCAGCTTGGGAACAGGGCATCCCCGGGGGCCCCAGCATTTT.

DNA of the CDR3: TGTGCCAGTAGTAGGACTAGCGGGCCACAAGAGACCCAGTACTTC. It codes for CASSRTSGPQETQYF. The chain recombines TRBV19 with TRBJ2-5; TRBD2 agrees at 11 bases. The CDR3 runs 15 residues. J gave up 2 bases and V 4 bases, and 3 bases lay outside the gene matches. CDR1 and CDR2 (germline): LNHDA, SQIVND (reference sequence). Based on the CDR3 plus reference TRBV19 and TRBJ2-5, the full variable domain is DGGITQSPKYLFRKEGQNVTLSCEQNLNHDAMYWYRQDPGQGLRLIYYSQIVNDFQKGDIAEGYSVSREKKESFPLTVTSAQKNPTAFYLCASSRTSGPQETQYFGPGTRLLVL.

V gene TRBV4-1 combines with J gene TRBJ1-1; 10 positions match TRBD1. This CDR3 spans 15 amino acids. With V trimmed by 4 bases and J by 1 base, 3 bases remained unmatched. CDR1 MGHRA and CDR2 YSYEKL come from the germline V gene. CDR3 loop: CASSPGQGSNTEAFF. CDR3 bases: TGCGCCAGCAGCCCGGGACAGGGGTCGAACACTGAAGCTTTCTTT.